This TCR beta chain came from a study of T cell repertoires in cytomegalovirus infection. The wider study: An indication of both CMV infection and matching HLA type came from public TCR beta signatures.

Points on this clonotype: Its antigen is not identified.

TCRdb re-called the reads through MiXCR, storing one row per CDR3 protein. Here the sample spans more than 500,000 distinct CDR3 sequences, 15% to 20% being singletons. CDR1 and CDR2 from the germline V gene are MNHEY and SVGAGI. This CDR3 region has 16 residues. Trimming removed 0 bases from V and 0 bases from J, with 8 bases in between. Overall study results and limits: Summed public TCR beta family frequency identified CMV carriers bearing the relevant HLA. Within the response measured ex vivo, HLA-C-restricted CMV-specific TCR beta clonotypes were dominant.

The sample taken for sequencing was CD8+ T cells from PBMCs. The chain joins TRBV6-5 to TRBJ2-2, with D perhaps TRBD1 (6 bases). The sequence derives from a human donor in good health (CMV status not recorded). Some clones in this sample may be carry-over from other donors' samples. CDR3 sequence (DNA): TGTGCCAGCAGTTACTCAGGGGGAACGAACACCGGGGAGCTGTTTTTT. Encoded protein: CASSYSGGTNTGELFF.